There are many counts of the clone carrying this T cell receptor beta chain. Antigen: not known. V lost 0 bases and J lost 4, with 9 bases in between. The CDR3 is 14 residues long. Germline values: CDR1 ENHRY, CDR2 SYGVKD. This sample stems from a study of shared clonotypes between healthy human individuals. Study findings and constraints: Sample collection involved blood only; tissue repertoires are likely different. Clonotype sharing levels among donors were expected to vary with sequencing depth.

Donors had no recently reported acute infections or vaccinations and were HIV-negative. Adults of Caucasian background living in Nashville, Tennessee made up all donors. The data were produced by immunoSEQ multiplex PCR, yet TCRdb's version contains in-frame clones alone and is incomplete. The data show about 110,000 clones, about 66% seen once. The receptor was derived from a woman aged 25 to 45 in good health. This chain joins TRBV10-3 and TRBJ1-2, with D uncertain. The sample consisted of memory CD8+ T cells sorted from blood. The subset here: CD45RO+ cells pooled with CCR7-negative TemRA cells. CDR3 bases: TGTGCCATCAGTGAGTCCGGGGTAGTCTATGGCTACACCTTC. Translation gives CAISESGVVYGYTF.